The 26 T cell receptor beta chains below come from one sample, sequenced in a study of cytomegalovirus exposure and HLA in healthy donors. It was with 60 Vbeta and 13 Jbeta primers that the PCR ran. Using immunoSEQ multiplex PCR, the repertoire was profiled, and TCRdb retains in-frame clones only, with some absent. The sample lists 120,000 to 150,000 clones; roughly a tenth were seen once. Sequencing was done on a sample of PBMCs. The receptors here all came from a male donor in good health and CMV-seronegative.

The sample holds a few counts of this clone. J is TRBJ1-1 and V is TRBV7-3; TRBD1 might be the D (5 bases). Germline lookup yields CDR1 SGHTA and CDR2 FQGTGA. Trimming shortened V by 4 bases and J by 6 bases, and 15 bases separated the two germline ends. The CDR3 runs 14 residues. As DNA, the CDR3 is TGTGCCAGCAGCTCGGGAGCTTCCAGGGCTGAAGCTTTCTTT. This codes for CASSSGASRAEAFF. Together with reference TRBV7-3 and TRBJ1-1, the CDR3 gives the full variable domain: GAGVSQTPSNKVTEKGKYVELRCDPISGHTALYWYRQSLGQGPEFLIYFQGTGAADDSGLPNDRFFAVRPEGSVSTLKIQRTERGDSAVYLCASSSGASRAEAFFGQGTRLTVV.

This clone was found a few times. The chain has TRBV4-3 and TRBJ2-7; 9 nucleotides line up with TRBD2. V lost 4 bases, J lost 5 bases, and 6 bases stayed unmatched. CDR3 length equals 14 residues. The germline CDR1 and CDR2 sequences are LGHNA and YSLEER. The CDR3 loop is CASSRVSGGNEQYF. The CDR3, as DNA: TGCGCCAGCAGCCGGGTCAGCGGGGGGAACGAGCAGTACTTC.

This rearrangement joins TRBV27 to TRBJ1-4; 8 nucleotides line up with TRBD1. The CDR3 is 14 amino acids. Germline V gene lookup returns CDR1 MNHEY and CDR2 SMNVEV (reference sequence). Germline trimming cut 5 bases from V and 8 bases from J; bases unmatched to any gene: 7. For the CDR3, the DNA is TGTGCCAGCAGTCCGCGGACAGGGCTCGAAAAACTGTTTTTT. It specifies CASSPRTGLEKLFF.

The J gene is TRBJ2-1, the V gene TRBV4-3; a weak D match, TRBD1 (5 bases). The CDR3 has 12 amino acids. Between the trimmed V and J ends, which lost 1 base and 11 bases, there was a span of 9 bases. CDR1 and CDR2 from the germline V gene are LGHNA and YSLEER. The CDR3 region is CASSQGGVKQFF. The CDR3 DNA reads TGCGCCAGCAGCCAAGGGGGCGTAAAGCAGTTCTTC.

This rearrangement joins TRBV7-2 to TRBJ2-7; 10 nucleotides align to TRBD2. Germline CDR1 SGHTA, CDR2 FQGNSA. There are 15 residues in the CDR3. J lost 3 bases, V lost 5 bases, and 7 bases had no gene match. This chain's CDR3 is CASSMTSGPFYEQYF. Here the CDR3 DNA reads TGTGCCAGCAGCATGACTAGCGGGCCTTTCTACGAGCAGTACTTC.

This clone turned up a few times. The V call is TRBV6-5, the J call TRBJ2-2; possibly TRBD1 for D (6 bases). Germline lookup yields CDR1 MNHEY and CDR2 SVGAGI. The CDR3 loop spans 15 amino acids. V was shortened by 0 bases and J by 7 bases, with 12 bases between the two germline ends. The CDR3 DNA reads as TGTGCCAGCAGTTACTCGTGGCAGGGGCACGGGGAGCTGTTTTTT. Translated, it gives CASSYSWQGHGELFF.

This clone has more than one count but fewer than ten. This CDR3 is CASSLPGQGNTEAFF. The DNA of the CDR3 is TGTGCCAGCAGTTTACCGGGACAGGGGAACACTGAAGCTTTCTTT. This chain links TRBV28 with TRBJ1-1; TRBD1 matches at 9 bases. Germline V gene data show CDR1 as MDHEN and CDR2 as SYDVKM. J was trimmed by 1 base and V by 2 bases; bases with no gene match: 2. The CDR3 spans 15 residues.

The gene calls are TRBV11-2 and TRBJ2-7; a possible D gene is TRBD1 (5 bases). This CDR3 is built from 13 residues. V lost 0 bases and J lost 8, with 11 bases in between. The germline gives CDR1 SGHAT, CDR2 FQNNGV. The CDR3: CASSLEISGQQYF. In nucleotides, the CDR3 is TGTGCCAGCAGCTTAGAGATTTCAGGGCAGCAGTACTTC.

The genes are TRBV28 and TRBJ1-5; possibly TRBD1 for D (5 bases). Trimming left V 2 bases short and J 2 bases short, with 16 bases between. The CDR3 spans 17 residues. The germline CDR1 and CDR2 sequences are MDHEN and SYDVKM. The CDR3 sequence is CASSLHQGGTGNQPQHF. The CDR3 nucleotides are TGTGCCAGCAGTTTACACCAGGGAGGAACGGGCAATCAGCCCCAGCATTTT.

This clone was seen only a few times. The chain has TRBV19 and TRBJ2-5, with D possibly matching TRBD2 (7 bases). V shed 4 bases and J shed 2 bases, with 11 bases lying between them. This CDR3 has 14 amino acids. The germline V gene has CDR1 LNHDA and CDR2 SQIVND (reference sequence). The CDR3 is CASSRGGLQETQYF. The CDR3 region has the DNA TGTGCCAGTAGTAGGGGGGGGCTTCAAGAGACCCAGTACTTC.

This clone occurred a few times. The rearrangement joins TRBV18 to TRBJ1-1; 9 nucleotides align to TRBD1. The CDR3 has 14 amino acids. Losses at the gene ends were 3 bases for V and 4 bases for J; bases not matched to a gene: 3. Germline V gene data show CDR1 as KGHSH and CDR2 as LQKENI. CDR3 coding DNA: TGTGCCAGCTCACCTATGACAGGGGGCACTGAAGCTTTCTTT. Its protein is CASSPMTGGTEAFF.

This chain links TRBV4-2 with TRBJ2-6; D ambiguous. Germline values: CDR1 LGHNA, CDR2 YNFKEQ. This CDR3 comprises 14 residues. Deletions cut 7 bases from V and 0 bases from J, with 7 bases between. CDR3: CASMATSGANVLTF. The CDR3 DNA follows: TGTGCCAGCATGGCCACCTCTGGGGCCAACGTCCTGACTTTC.

This clone was counted only a few times. This rearrangement joins TRBV7-2 to TRBJ1-6; TRBD1 aligns across 8 bases. Per germline, CDR1 SGHTA and CDR2 FQGNSA. Trimming took 6 bases from V and 7 from J; bases not matched to a gene: 11. CDR3 length: 16 amino acids. DNA of the CDR3: TGTGCCAGCAGTTCACAGGGGGGCTACACCAATTCACCCCTCCACTTT. Encoded protein: CASSSQGGYTNSPLHF. The full variable domain, rest sourced from reference TRBV7-2 and TRBJ1-6, is GAGVSQSPSNKVTEKGKDVELRCDPISGHTALYWYRQSLGQGLEFLIYFQGNSAPDKSGLPSDRFSAERTGGSVSTLTIQRTQQEDSAVYLCASSSQGGYTNSPLHFGNGTRLTVT.

This clone was observed a handful of times. The chain is built from TRBV10-3 and TRBJ1-5, with D uncertain. The CDR3 is 14 residues long. Trimming cost V 5 bases and J 1 base, with 9 bases left between them. Per the germline V gene, CDR1 is ENHRY and CDR2 is SYGVKD. The CDR3 spells CAISPARSNQPQHF. The DNA for the CDR3 is TGTGCCATCAGTCCTGCGAGGAGCAATCAGCCCCAGCATTTT.

This clone was seen a few times. The genes are TRBV10-3 and TRBJ2-1; 7 positions match TRBD1. The CDR3 is 14 residues long. V lost 3 bases to trimming and J lost 9 bases; unmatched junction nucleotides: 8. The germline V gene encodes CDR1 ENHRY and CDR2 SYGVKD. CDR3 nucleotide sequence: TGTGCCATCAGTGATTGGTCCGGGGACAGTGAGCAGTTCTTC. This translates into CAISDWSGDSEQFF.

This clone occurred a few times. V and J are TRBV28 and TRBJ1-6, with a possible D match to TRBD1 (6 bases). The CDR3 spans 16 residues. Trimming shortened V by 4 bases and J by 6 bases, and 16 bases separated the two germline ends. CDR1 and CDR2 from the germline V gene are MDHEN and SYDVKM. CDR3 coding DNA: TGTGCCAGCAGTTCAGGGACAACCGGACGTAATTCACCCCTCCACTTT. It specifies CASSSGTTGRNSPLHF.

This clone came up a few times. The J gene is TRBJ2-7, the V gene TRBV7-3; TRBD1 agrees at 7 bases. From germline, CDR1 is SGHTA and CDR2 FQGTGA. CDR3 length equals 12 residues. The ends lost 10 bases at V and 5 bases at J; junction bases unmatched: 8. DNA for the CDR3: TGTGCCACCGGGACCAGGGGGAACGAGCAGTACTTC. It specifies CATGTRGNEQYF.

The chain has TRBV21-1 and TRBJ2-7; no DNA check was done on the table's D call, TRBD1. TRBV21-1 is described as a pseudogene. This CDR3 is built from 16 residues. CDR3 sequence: CASPYRWDRGHYEQYF. CDR3 DNA sequence: TGTGCCAGCCCCTATAGGTGGGACAGGGGGCATTACGAGCAGTACTTC.

This clone came up a few times. This rearrangement joins TRBV18 to TRBJ2-3, with 11 bases aligning to TRBD1. Trimming at V came to 2 bases and at J to 6 bases, leaving 4 bases not matched to a gene. Per germline, CDR1 KGHSH and CDR2 LQKENI. The CDR3 spans 15 residues. CDR3 coding DNA: TGTGCCAGCTCACCAGGGACAGGGGGTGTGGATACGCAGTATTTT. Translated, it gives CASSPGTGGVDTQYF.

The CDR3 nucleotides are TGTGCCAGCAGCACCCCCTCGGGACAGGGAGCGTATGAGCAGTTCTTC. This gives the protein CASSTPSGQGAYEQFF. The J gene is TRBJ2-1, the V gene TRBV27; 9 bases map to TRBD1. The CDR3 has 16 amino acids. Germline V gene sequence: CDR1 MNHEY, CDR2 SMNVEV (reference sequence). With 6 bases clipped from V and 8 bases from J, the junction kept 14 bases outside the gene matches.

This clone was counted between two and nine times. The gene calls are TRBV27 and TRBJ1-5, with D perhaps matching TRBD1 (6 bases). The germline V gene has CDR1 MNHEY and CDR2 SMNVEV (reference sequence). The CDR3 consists of 14 residues. V was trimmed by 3 bases and J by 1 base, leaving 7 bases between them. CDR3 bases: TGTGCCAGCAGTTTCCAGGGGAGCAATCAGCCCCAGCATTTT. This codes for CASSFQGSNQPQHF.

The sample holds a few counts of this clone. Other DNA sequences from this sample encode an identical CDR3 as well. The chain uses TRBV9 and TRBJ2-7; D is possibly TRBD2 (5 bases). The length of the CDR3 is 14 residues. Germline loops: CDR1 SGDLS, CDR2 YYNGEE. The V end was cut by 2 bases, the J end by 0 bases, with 9 bases between. CDR3 amino acids: CASSVGGSSYEQYF. CDR3 nucleotides: TGTGCCAGCAGCGTCGGAGGTAGCTCCTACGAGCAGTACTTC.

The CDR3 protein is CASSQDIDRGEKLFF. The CDR3 DNA reads TGTGCCAGCAGCCAAGATATAGACAGGGGCGAAAAACTGTTTTTT. The chain couples TRBV4-2 to TRBJ1-4; 8 bases are a match to TRBD1. The ends lost 0 bases at V and 8 bases at J; junction bases unmatched: 5. This CDR3 has 15 residues. Germline V gene lookup returns CDR1 LGHNA and CDR2 YNFKEQ.

This clone has only a few counts. V usage is TRBV11-2 and J usage is TRBJ1-3, with D uncertain. Germline V gives CDR1 SGHAT, CDR2 FQNNGV. The V end was cut by 4 bases, the J end by 0 bases, with 10 bases between. This CDR3 has 15 residues. The CDR3 region is CASSSLADSGNTIYF. CDR3 DNA sequence: TGTGCCAGCAGCTCCTTGGCGGACTCTGGAAACACCATATATTTT. The variable domain in full, with the rest retrieved from reference TRBV11-2 and TRBJ1-3, is EAGVAQSPRYKIIEKRQSVAFWCNPISGHATLYWYQQILGQGPKLLIQFQNNGVVDDSQLPKDRFSAERLKGVDSTLKIQPAKLEDSAVYLCASSSLADSGNTIYFGEGSWLTVV.

This clone was counted only a few times. The chain recombines TRBV4-2 with TRBJ1-2, with TRBD1 identical over 7 bases. Trimming at V came to 3 bases and at J to 4 bases, leaving 5 bases not matched to a gene. There are 14 residues in the CDR3. Germline V CDR1 and CDR2: LGHNA, YNFKEQ. The CDR3: CASSHLQGLYGYTF. The CDR3 nucleotides are TGTGCCAGCAGCCACCTACAGGGGCTCTATGGCTACACCTTC.

The CDR3 bases are TGTGCCAGCAGCTCGCCGCCTTGGGAGCAGTACTTC. Translated: CASSSPPWEQYF. The V and J genes are TRBV28 and TRBJ2-5, with D possibly being TRBD2 (5 bases). CDR1 and CDR2 from the germline V gene are MDHEN and SYDVKM. The CDR3 contains 12 residues. V lost 6 bases to trimming and J lost 11 bases, with 16 bases between them.